Reported below is one T cell receptor (beta chain). Its antigen is not known. The data belong to a study of T-cell reconstitution after alpha-beta-depleted transplantation in children. This CDR3 contains 16 residues. The V gene's germline CDR1 is SGHRS and CDR2 YFSETQ. Trimming removed 3 bases at V and 1 base at J, with 16 bases between. Notes on the study in general: High day-60 TCRbeta diversity in some patients came from surviving recipient T cells and thymic progenitors. Newly produced T cells mostly accounted for T-cell counts and diversity one year post-transplant. Reportedly, roughly two months post-transplant, alpha-beta T cells arose from several hundred expanded graft clones.

The TCRbeta library was prepared with unique molecular identifiers. One entry per CDR3 protein results from TCRdb running MiXCR on the PCR reads. The sample records some 87,000 distinct CDR3 sequences, roughly 15% being singletons. V is TRBV5-1 and J is TRBJ2-5; possibly TRBD1 for D (6 bases). The TCR comes from a male patient under 10 years old who had a stem cell transplant for acute lymphoblastic leukemia, so the T cells may come from the graft donor. The sequencing here drew on PBMCs, mostly from graft donor cells, taken 180 days after TCRalphabeta/CD19-depleted stem cell transplant. The CDR3 DNA reads TGCGCCAGCAGCTGGGATCAGGGGAGTGGCCAAGAGACCCAGTACTTC. It yields the protein CASSWDQGSGQETQYF.